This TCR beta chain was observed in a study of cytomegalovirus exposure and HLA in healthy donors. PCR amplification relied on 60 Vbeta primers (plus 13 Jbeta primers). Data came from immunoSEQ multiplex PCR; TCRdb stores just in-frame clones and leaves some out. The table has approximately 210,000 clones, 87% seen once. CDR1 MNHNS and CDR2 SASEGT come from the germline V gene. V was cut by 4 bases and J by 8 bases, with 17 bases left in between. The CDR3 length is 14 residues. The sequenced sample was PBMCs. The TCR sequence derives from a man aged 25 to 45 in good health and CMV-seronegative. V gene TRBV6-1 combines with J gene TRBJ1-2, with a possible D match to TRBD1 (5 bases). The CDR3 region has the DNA TGTGCCAGCAGTGCGATGACCGGGACTACGGGCTACACCTTC. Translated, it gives CASSAMTGTTGYTF.